The T cell receptor beta chain described here comes from a study of blood T cell repertoires in COVID-19. Across the study: The analysed material was cDNA or gDNA that came from T cells, B-cell-depleted T cells, or PBMCs.

Germline-derived CDR1 and CDR2 are MDHEN and SYDVKM. V was shortened by 8 bases and J by 0 bases, with 11 bases between the two germline ends. CDR3 length: 14 amino acids. The authors' processing: Amplification of reference gene primers was used by the study to estimate nucleated cell counts. TCRdb's table, derived via immunoSEQ multiplex PCR, lists solely in-frame clones and lacks some. The V and J calls and the clone size are those of that table, but D and trimming were determined from the DNA. Of fewer than 300,000 clones detected, 85% appear once; the ten largest clones hold roughly 14%. Source material: peripheral blood. This clonotype was obtained from a human donor in a cohort sampled during active COVID-19. The V gene is TRBV28, the J gene TRBJ1-5; D gene ambiguous. The CDR3 region has the DNA TGTGCCAGCGCCAGAGGGCTTAGCAATCAGCCCCAGCATTTT. Translated, it gives CASARGLSNQPQHF.